A single T cell receptor (beta chain) is shown here with its context. As yet, its antigen is unknown. This beta chain is off target for a library built for alpha chains, so its abundance means little. Time point defined: sample taken at primary tumor resection. Unsorted tumor, nontumor lung tissue or cryopreserved PBMC supplied the whole RNA. The donors, around 72 patients with untreated early-stage non-small cell lung cancer, provided the samples. This record belongs to a study of spatial heterogeneity in lung cancer. Across the study: Every unique TCR and UMI combination, on average, appeared more than ten times in raw reads.

Every molecule of TCR cDNA had its own unique molecular identifier. TCRdb re-analysed the 5' RACE reads in MiXCR, keeping a single row per CDR3 protein. The sample has about 11,000 distinct CDR3 sequences, less than 4% seen once; the top ten hold 40% to 65%. Germline V gives CDR1 SGHNT, CDR2 YYREEE (reference sequence). V gave up 4 bases and J gave up 3 bases, with 13 bases separating them. The CDR3 sequence is 15 residues long. Whole-study findings and limits: Ubiquitous, expanded tumor-derived TCRs were more frequently observed in blood at resection than at follow-up.

This material consisted of PBMCs, taken at surgery. The chain joins TRBV5-4 to TRBJ2-2, with a possible D match to TRBD1 (5 bases). This TCR was sampled from a female donor with early-stage non-small cell lung cancer. Here the CDR3 DNA reads TGTGCCAGCAGCATCCCGGACACCGACACCGGGGAGCTGTTTTTT. Protein sequence: CASSIPDTDTGELFF. Full variable domain (missing parts from reference TRBV5-4 and TRBJ2-2): ETGVTQSPTHLIKTRGQQVTLRCSSQSGHNTVSWYQQALGQGPQFIFQYYREEENGRGNFPPRFSGLQFPNYSSELNVNALELDDSALYLCASSIPDTDTGELFFGEGSRLTVL.